What follows is one T cell receptor (beta chain) and its context. The data were obtained in a study of blood T cell repertoires in COVID-19. The germline gives CDR1 SGHRS, CDR2 YFSETQ. The length of the CDR3 is 17 residues. V gave up 2 bases and J gave up 0 bases; unmatched junction bases: 8. The data were produced by immunoSEQ multiplex PCR, yet TCRdb's version contains in-frame clones alone and is incomplete. The sample lists fewer than 350,000 clones, 86% occurring once. Sequenced sample: peripheral blood. This sequence joins TRBV5-1 and TRBJ1-3, with 7 nucleotides matching TRBD1. The origin of this receptor is a woman under 40 with COVID-19, enrolled during active disease. The CDR3 DNA is TGCGCCAGCAGCTTAATAGGGACAGCGATCTCTGGAAACACCATATATTTT. This codes for CASSLIGTAISGNTIYF.